The following is a TCR beta chain sequence with its context. This clone occurred once. There is no known antigen for this receptor. No per-base quality is available; no much larger clone lies one base away. This sample was taken from a study of preoperative IRX-2 immunotherapy in early breast cancer (dated by TCRdb to about 2019). The sample's treatment or condition, from its label and the paper: preoperative locoregional IRX-2 cytokine immunotherapy. The samples were obtained from a phase Ib study that tested preoperative, locoregional IRX-2 cytokine immunotherapy designed to prime immune responses. The donors were early-stage breast cancer patients who were given IRX-2 prior to surgery. Libraries were constructed by the immunoSEQ multiplex PCR assay. TCRdb retrieved this table from immuneACCESS and kept in-frame rearrangements only. Not all clones are present; in checked studies, unresolved V genes account for under half, and no reason is known for the remainder. The sample has about 23,000 clones on record, roughly 96% of them singletons. Around 15% of the sample goes to the ten largest clones.

Counted from cysteine to phenylalanine, this CDR3 has 12 amino acids. Solely the CDR3 DNA is kept, with 36 bases framed from the first base. From V the trimming removes 4 bases and from J it removes 7 bases, while the gene matches leave 4 bases of the junction unaccounted for. From the germline V gene, CDR1 is MGHRA and CDR2 is YSYEKL. The rearrangement combines TRBV4-1 with TRBJ2-7, with TRBD2 identical over 7 junction bases. The source was tumor tissue, collected after IRX-2 immunotherapy. The sequence was obtained from a human donor with breast cancer. The CDR3 region reads CASSLGGWEQYF. The nucleotides read TGCGCCAGCAGCCTGGGAGGGTGGGAGCAGTACTTC.